Listed below are T cell receptor beta chains from one sample, sequenced in a study of CD8+ T cells in alopecia areata. Repertoires were generated with immunoSEQ multiplex PCR, while TCRdb's copy carries only in-frame clones and drops some. The sample has under 200,000 clones; about two thirds are singletons. Sequences were derived from CD4+ T cells sorted from blood, sampled at week 4, from a patient treated with tofacitinib. All receptors derive from a human donor with alopecia areata. The CDR3 runs from the conserved cysteine through the conserved F or W. The D gene is left open where the match is weak. Clone size is shown for a subset of rows, as once, few, many or a class of expanded clone.

DNA	CDR3	length	D	V	J	size
TGCAGCGTAGCCAGGGGAGGGGAGACCCAGTACTTC	CSVARGGETQYF	12	-	TRBV29-1	TRBJ2-5	-
TGCGCCAGCAGCGCGGGACAGTTCAATCAGCCCCAGCATTTT	CASSAGQFNQPQHF	14	TRBD1	TRBV4-1	TRBJ1-5	few
TGTGCCGGGGGACAGATTAACTATGGCTACACCTTC	CAGGQINYGYTF	12	TRBD1	TRBV6-6	TRBJ1-2	-
TGTGCCAGCCCACTACCGGACAAGAGACAAGAGACCCAGTACTTC	CASPLPDKRQETQYF	15	-	TRBV25-1	TRBJ2-5	few
TGTGCCATCAGTGAGGGACTAGCGGGGATTACAGATACGCAGTATTTT	CAISEGLAGITDTQYF	16	TRBD2	TRBV10-3	TRBJ2-3	-
TGTGCCAGCAGCCGCAGGGGGGAAGAGACCCAGTACTTC	CASSRRGEETQYF	13	-	TRBV11-2	TRBJ2-5	few
TGCAGCGTTGAAGATCTAACACTAGCGGGGTACAATGAGCAGTTCTTC	CSVEDLTLAGYNEQFF	16	TRBD2	TRBV29-1	TRBJ2-1	few
TGTGCCAGTAGTATACAGGGGACGTATTCACCCCTCCACTTT	CASSIQGTYSPLHF	14	-	TRBV19	TRBJ1-6	medium-sized
TGTGCCTGGAGGCTAGGGGACGGTCAGCCCCAGCATTTT	CAWRLGDGQPQHF	13	-	TRBV30	TRBJ1-5	-
TGTGCCAGCAGTTTGACTCCAAGAGCGGCAAAGCAGTTCTTC	CASSLTPRAAKQFF	14	-	TRBV28	TRBJ2-1	-
TGTGCCAGCACCGTAAGGGGCCCCTGGGGCTACACCTTC	CASTVRGPWGYTF	13	-	TRBV9	TRBJ1-2	-
TGCGCCAGCAGCCAACAGACTAGGACAGGGGCAAGCTACACCTTC	CASSQQTRTGASYTF	15	TRBD1	TRBV4-3	TRBJ1-2	-
TGTGCCAGCAGCCCCCGGCAGTTCCCCGGGGAGCTGTTTTTT	CASSPRQFPGELFF	14	-	TRBV7-3	TRBJ2-2	-
TGTGCCAGCACCCTCCTCAGTACCTATGGCTACACCTTC	CASTLLSTYGYTF	13	-	TRBV2	TRBJ1-2	-
TGTGCCTGGAGTGTCGGGCGGGTCAATCAGCCCCAGCATTTT	CAWSVGRVNQPQHF	14	-	TRBV30	TRBJ1-5	-
TGTGCCAGCAGCTTGGGGCAGGCAAGCAATCAGCCCCAGCATTTT	CASSLGQASNQPQHF	15	-	TRBV5-6	TRBJ1-5	-
TGCGCCAGCAGCCCAGGGGACAGAAGCAATCAGCCCCAGCATTTT	CASSPGDRSNQPQHF	15	TRBD1	TRBV4-1	TRBJ1-5	few
TGTGCCTGGAGCGGGACGGATAATGAAAAACTGTTTTTT	CAWSGTDNEKLFF	13	-	TRBV30	TRBJ1-4	-
TGTGCCAGCAGTGAACGGAATAATTCACCCCTCCACTTT	CASSERNNSPLHF	13	-	TRBV2	TRBJ1-6	few
TGTGCCAGCAGCCCAAGACTAGCAGGCCCAGATACGCAGTATTTT	CASSPRLAGPDTQYF	15	TRBD2	TRBV9	TRBJ2-3	-
TGCAGCGTTTCCTCAGGGGTCACTGAAGCTTTCTTT	CSVSSGVTEAFF	12	-	TRBV29-1	TRBJ1-1	-
TGCGCCAGCAGCCCTGGGACTAGCGGGGGGGCAACAGATACGCAGTATTTT	CASSPGTSGGATDTQYF	17	TRBD2	TRBV5-1	TRBJ2-3	-
TGTGCCAGCAGCTTAGCGGGGGGAAGCCAAGAGACCCAGTACTTC	CASSLAGGSQETQYF	15	TRBD2	TRBV25-1	TRBJ2-5	-
TGTGCCAGCAGCGAAACCTTGGGGTACGAGCAGTACTTC	CASSETLGYEQYF	13	-	TRBV5-6	TRBJ2-7	-
TGTGCTAGTGGTCCACAAGGGCCGGGGGCCTACAATGAGCAGTTCTTC	CASGPQGPGAYNEQFF	16	-	TRBV12-5	TRBJ2-1	-
TGTGCCTCTCAACGTGGACGGACGAACACTGAAGCTTTCTTT	CASQRGRTNTEAFF	14	-	TRBV30	TRBJ1-1	-
TGTGCCACCCGGCGTGCCCGCTTGAACACTGAAGCTTTCTTT	CATRRARLNTEAFF	14	-	TRBV2	TRBJ1-1	-
TGCGCCAGCAGCCAAGACGGGACAGGGAATCAGCCCCAGCATTTT	CASSQDGTGNQPQHF	15	TRBD1	TRBV4-1	TRBJ1-5	-
TGCGCCAGCAGCTTGGTGACCGATACGCAGTATTTT	CASSLVTDTQYF	12	-	TRBV5-1	TRBJ2-3	-
TGTGCCAGCAGCTTAGGGGACACTCCCACAGATACGCAGTATTTT	CASSLGDTPTDTQYF	15	-	TRBV7-6	TRBJ2-3	-
TGTGCCTGGAGTGTAGGATTTTACAATGAGCAGTTCTTC	CAWSVGFYNEQFF	13	-	TRBV30	TRBJ2-1	-
TGTGCCAGCAGCCAACAGGGAGGGGGGCAGCCCCAGCATTTT	CASSQQGGGQPQHF	14	-	TRBV5-6	TRBJ1-5	-
TGTGCCAGCAGCTCCTCCGGGAGTTCCGAAGCTTTCTTT	CASSSSGSSEAFF	13	-	TRBV7-9	TRBJ1-1	-
TGTGCCAGCAGCGTAGAACCGGGGAATTCACCCCTCCACTTT	CASSVEPGNSPLHF	14	-	TRBV9	TRBJ1-6	-
TGTGCCAGCTGGGGGGGAGTGGGAGATACGCAGTATTTT	CASWGGVGDTQYF	13	TRBD2	TRBV19	TRBJ2-3	-
TGTGCCAGTAACGGAAGAGGAACTGAAGCTTTCTTT	CASNGRGTEAFF	12	-	TRBV19	TRBJ1-1	-
TGTGCCACCTTTCAGACGGATAGCAATCAGCCCCAGCATTTT	CATFQTDSNQPQHF	14	-	TRBV19	TRBJ1-5	few
TGTGCCAGTAGTCCGTACTCTGGAAACACCATATATTTT	CASSPYSGNTIYF	13	-	TRBV19	TRBJ1-3	-
TGCGCCAGCAGCCGACTAGCCCAAGAGACCCAGTACTTC	CASSRLAQETQYF	13	TRBD2	TRBV4-3	TRBJ2-5	-
TGCAGCGCCGGTCGGACGGGACCGGAAGAGACCCAGTACTTC	CSAGRTGPEETQYF	14	-	TRBV29-1	TRBJ2-5	-
TGCGCCAGCCGTCTCGGGGGCCGGGGAAACACTGAAGCTTTCTTT	CASRLGGRGNTEAFF	15	-	TRBV4-3	TRBJ1-1	-
TGCAGCGTTTACAGGGTTTCAGGGGAGCTGTTTTTT	CSVYRVSGELFF	12	-	TRBV29-1	TRBJ2-2	-
TGTGCCACCAGCAGAGATGCTACCCTGGGCGAGCAGTACTTC	CATSRDATLGEQYF	14	-	TRBV15	TRBJ2-7	few
TGTGCCAGCAGCGTAGCAGGGGGCGGGGTAGAAGGCTACACCTTC	CASSVAGGGVEGYTF	15	TRBD1	TRBV9	TRBJ1-2	-
TGTGCCAGCAGTCAAGGAAGACTAGCGGGGGTCGATGAGCAGTTCTTC	CASSQGRLAGVDEQFF	16	TRBD2	TRBV6-1	TRBJ2-1	-
TGCGCCAGCAGCTTTGTGATCCAAGAGACCCAGTACTTC	CASSFVIQETQYF	13	-	TRBV5-1	TRBJ2-5	-
TGTGCCTGGATGGACGCGATCGGAGGTGGCTACACCTTC	CAWMDAIGGGYTF	13	-	TRBV30	TRBJ1-2	-
TGCGCCAGCAGTGAGGCCACTTCGAACACTGAAGCTTTCTTT	CASSEATSNTEAFF	14	-	TRBV10-2	TRBJ1-1	-
TGCAGCGTTGGGGACAGGACGAACACCGGGGAGCTGTTTTTT	CSVGDRTNTGELFF	14	TRBD1	TRBV29-1	TRBJ2-2	few
TGTGCCAGCAGTTACTCCCCGCCCAACAATGAGCAGTTCTTC	CASSYSPPNNEQFF	14	-	TRBV6-5	TRBJ2-1	-